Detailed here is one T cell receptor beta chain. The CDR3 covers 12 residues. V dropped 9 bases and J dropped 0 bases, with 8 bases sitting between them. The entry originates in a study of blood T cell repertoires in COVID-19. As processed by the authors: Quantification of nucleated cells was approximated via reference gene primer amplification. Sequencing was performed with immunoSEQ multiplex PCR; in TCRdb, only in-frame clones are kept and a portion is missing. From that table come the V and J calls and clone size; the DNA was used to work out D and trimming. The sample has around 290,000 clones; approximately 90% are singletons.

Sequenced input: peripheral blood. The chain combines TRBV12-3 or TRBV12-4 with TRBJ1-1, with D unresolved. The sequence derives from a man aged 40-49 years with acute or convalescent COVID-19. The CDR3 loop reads CASRVMNTEAFF. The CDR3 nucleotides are TGTGCCAGTCGGGTGATGAACACTGAAGCTTTCTTT.